A selection of T cell receptor beta chains follows, all from one sample in a study of human T cells and chemical hapten exposure. TCRdb itself ran the RACE reads through MiXCR, one entry per CDR3 protein. The sample has 340,000 or so distinct CDR3 sequences; around 7% are singletons. Sequenced here: whole blood, sampled in connection with sensitization to the hapten diphenylcyclopropenone (DPC). These receptors originate from a woman aged 18-29 years with alopecia areata. Some clones in this sample may be carry-over from other donors' samples. Each CDR3 is given with its conserved first and last residue.

v_gene: TRBV20-1
j_gene: TRBJ2-3
CDR3aa: CSASSSAGATDTQYF

v_gene: TRBV27
j_gene: TRBJ1-6
CDR3aa: CASSFIGQGAIYNSPLHF

v_gene: TRBV29-1
j_gene: TRBJ1-1
CDR3aa: CSVRWNTEAFF

v_gene: TRBV5-5
j_gene: TRBJ1-1
CDR3aa: CASSLEDNTEAFF

v_gene: TRBV9
j_gene: TRBJ2-3
CDR3aa: CASSPKPPSRAVRKDTQYF

v_gene: TRBV29-1
j_gene: TRBJ2-3
CDR3aa: CSVVSDTQYF

v_gene: TRBV6-6
j_gene: TRBJ1-1
CDR3aa: CASSYSTDNTEAFF

v_gene: TRBV11-2
j_gene: TRBJ2-1
CDR3aa: CASSLGGMNEQFF

v_gene: TRBV18
j_gene: TRBJ1-3
CDR3aa: CASSPLQGKISGNTIYF

v_gene: TRBV20-1
j_gene: TRBJ2-7
CDR3aa: CSALPPLNRGIGSYEQYF

v_gene: TRBV19
j_gene: TRBJ1-5
CDR3aa: CASSRYPGGLGNQPQHF

v_gene: TRBV15
j_gene: TRBJ2-3
CDR3aa: CATSIWGADTQYF

v_gene: TRBV2
j_gene: TRBJ1-4
CDR3aa: CASSGKDGRNEKLFF

v_gene: TRBV6-2/TRBV6-3
j_gene: TRBJ1-2
CDR3aa: CASSGMINYGYTF

v_gene: TRBV7-9
j_gene: TRBJ2-7
CDR3aa: CASSLGNRRGPNYEQYF

v_gene: TRBV6-2/TRBV6-3
j_gene: TRBJ2-1
CDR3aa: CASSYQREQFF

v_gene: TRBV6-6
j_gene: TRBJ2-3
CDR3aa: CASREGRLSTDTQYF

v_gene: TRBV7-9
j_gene: TRBJ1-4
CDR3aa: CASSPGGAANEKLFF

v_gene: TRBV12-3/TRBV12-4
j_gene: TRBJ2-7
CDR3aa: CASSLGHAGEQYF

v_gene: TRBV12-3/TRBV12-4
j_gene: TRBJ1-5
CDR3aa: CASSLRGVNQPQHF

v_gene: TRBV7-9
j_gene: TRBJ2-7
CDR3aa: CASSPAYEQYF

v_gene: TRBV10-3
j_gene: TRBJ1-4
CDR3aa: CAATGGTNEKLFF

v_gene: TRBV10-3
j_gene: TRBJ2-3
CDR3aa: CAISESYRGLGDTQYF

v_gene: TRBV4-3
j_gene: TRBJ2-1
CDR3aa: CASSQDLASGGARYNEQFF

v_gene: TRBV20-1
j_gene: TRBJ2-7
CDR3aa: CSASSMHPPRDRGYYEQYF